This entry describes one TCR beta chain. These data belong to a study of blood T cell repertoires in COVID-19. Across the study: Specimens from acute and convalescent COVID-19 originated in the United States, Italy and Spain. The analysed material was cDNA or gDNA that came from T cells, B-cell-depleted T cells, or PBMCs.

Authors' processing steps: Reference gene primer amplification gave nucleated cell count estimates. The data were produced by immunoSEQ multiplex PCR, yet TCRdb's version contains in-frame clones alone and is incomplete. V, J and clone size were drawn from that table, and D and trimming were deduced from the DNA. The profile shows 290,000 or so clones, approximately 90% of them singletons. V lost 3 bases and J lost 4; bases outside the gene matches: 3. The germline gives CDR1 LGHDT, CDR2 YNNKEL (reference sequence). CDR3 length equals 14 residues. Input material: peripheral blood. The TCR originated in a man aged 18 to 29 with active or convalescent COVID-19. The chain joins TRBV3-1 (or the pseudogene TRBV3-2) to TRBJ1-1, with 9 nucleotides matching TRBD1. CDR3 in amino acids: CASSQGQGGTEAFF. The CDR3 nucleotides read TGTGCCAGCAGCCAGGGACAGGGCGGCACTGAAGCTTTCTTT.